Listed below are T cell receptor beta chains from one sample, sequenced in a study of T-cell reconstitution after alpha-beta-depleted transplantation in children. TCRdb analysed the PCR reads with MiXCR anew, one entry per CDR3 protein. The data show 250,000 to 350,000 distinct CDR3 sequences, approximately 9.6% seen once. Sequencing was performed on PBMCs from the stem cell graft donor, taken from the stem cell graft. The receptors originated from a human donor who donated a stem cell graft to a child with SCID. CDR3s leave out the opening cysteine and the closing phenylalanine or tryptophan.

v_gene,j_gene,CDR3aa
TRBV10-3,TRBJ2-1,AISAQGRESNEQF
TRBV12-3/TRBV12-4,TRBJ1-5,ASTLGTGVQPQH
TRBV5-1,TRBJ2-3,ASSLAFRTSGGPTDTQY
TRBV5-1,TRBJ2-3,ASSAGGGRVNTQY
TRBV9,TRBJ2-5,ASSLRDRGFETQY
TRBV5-1,TRBJ2-7,ASSLVSGTGLDEQY
TRBV10-3,TRBJ2-5,AISGTSGGYETQY
TRBV21-1,TRBJ2-3,ASTRDTQY
TRBV9,TRBJ2-7,ASSVTGGTSYEQY
TRBV5-1,TRBJ2-2,ASSLDLRNTGELF
TRBV7-9,TRBJ1-4,APEPLNEKLF
TRBV7-2,TRBJ2-2,ASSLARVNTGELF
TRBV5-1,TRBJ2-5,ASSGGTHQETQY
TRBV10-3,TRBJ2-5,ATMGETQY
TRBV5-5,TRBJ2-7,ASSFLDRGYYEQY
TRBV7-8,TRBJ2-1,ASSSDWSMNEQF
TRBV15,TRBJ1-1,ATSRDIGGQGTEAF
TRBV18,TRBJ2-3,ASSPVGQPTDTQY
TRBV12-3/TRBV12-4,TRBJ2-3,ASSRTGGGSDTQY
TRBV6-5,TRBJ1-6,ASSYFGISYNSPLH
TRBV14,TRBJ2-3,ASSHPPGPSTDTQY
TRBV20-1,TRBJ2-3,SARGGPSNTDTQY
TRBV5-1,TRBJ1-1,ASSPPYEQRPF
TRBV5-1,TRBJ2-2,ASSLVLTGELF
TRBV20-1,TRBJ1-1,SARDPRNTEAF
TRBV20-1,TRBJ2-7,SARDLEDGSSYEQY
TRBV3-1,TRBJ2-2,ASSQEGTLNTGELF
TRBV6-5,TRBJ2-7,ASSYRTVSYEQY
TRBV2,TRBJ1-5,ASRGWNVNQPQH
TRBV12-3/TRBV12-4,TRBJ2-1,ASSLGGNEQF
TRBV11-2,TRBJ2-2,ASSLEAGGLNTGELF
TRBV5-1,TRBJ2-7,ASSAAGTGIYEQY
TRBV12-3/TRBV12-4,TRBJ2-7,ASSLGGLVSGAYEQY
TRBV10-3,TRBJ1-1,AIRVSGRDTEAF
TRBV6-5,TRBJ2-7,ASSYGGGSYEQY
TRBV15,TRBJ2-1,ATSRDSATGGIDEQF
TRBV5-1,TRBJ2-1,ASSSSGATYNEQF
TRBV20-1,TRBJ2-3,SARLIGGGDTQY
TRBV5-1,TRBJ2-1,ASSLSRGLRSYNEQF
TRBV6-5,TRBJ2-1,ASSSLGRLYNEQF
TRBV2,TRBJ2-7,ASSEAGLGSYEQY
TRBV20-1,TRBJ1-4,SARLNLRDELF
TRBV29-1,TRBJ1-3,SVAGTSDDSSSGNTIY
TRBV11-3,TRBJ2-5,ASSLGLLAGGTNQETQY
TRBV12-3/TRBV12-4,TRBJ2-5,ASSLTVTGKETQY
TRBV2,TRBJ1-5,ASRDQGGNQPQH
TRBV25-1,TRBJ1-2,ASSTGVVYGYT
TRBV6-5,TRBJ2-7,ASSYSAGPKEQY
TRBV7-9,TRBJ2-7,ASSSGTLTYEQY
TRBV3-1,TRBJ1-2,ASSQDGRPDYGYT
TRBV12-3/TRBV12-4,TRBJ2-2,ASSHLGIGHTGELF
TRBV2,TRBJ2-1,ASSADSEQF
TRBV7-6,TRBJ2-7,ASSLTQGGTYEQY